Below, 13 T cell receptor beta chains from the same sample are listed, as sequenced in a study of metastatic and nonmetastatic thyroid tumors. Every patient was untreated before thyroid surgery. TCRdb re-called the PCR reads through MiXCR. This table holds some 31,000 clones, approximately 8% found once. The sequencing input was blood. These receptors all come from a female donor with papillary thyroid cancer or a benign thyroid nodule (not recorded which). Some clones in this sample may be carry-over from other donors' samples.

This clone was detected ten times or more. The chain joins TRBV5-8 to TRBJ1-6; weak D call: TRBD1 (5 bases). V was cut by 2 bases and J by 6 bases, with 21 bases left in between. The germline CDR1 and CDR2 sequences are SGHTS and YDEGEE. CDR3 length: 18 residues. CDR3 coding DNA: TGTGCCAGCAGCTTCTCGGGGGGGTCGGGATCTGGTAATTCACCCCTCCACTTT. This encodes CASSFSGGSGSGNSPLHF.

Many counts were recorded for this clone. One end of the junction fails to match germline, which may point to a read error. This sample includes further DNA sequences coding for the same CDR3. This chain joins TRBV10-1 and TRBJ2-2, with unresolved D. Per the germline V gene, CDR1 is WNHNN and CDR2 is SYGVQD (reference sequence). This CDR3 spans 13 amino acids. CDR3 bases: TGCGCCAGCAGTGGACCGAACACCGGAGAGCTGTTTTTT. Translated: CASSGPNTGELFF.

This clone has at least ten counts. CDR3 sequence (DNA): TGCAGTGCTAGAGATCGGGGGGGGCGCAGGGAAGCTTTCTTT. This codes for CSARDRGGRREAFF. The gene calls are TRBV20-1 and TRBJ1-1; tentative D call: TRBD1 (6 bases). Between the trimmed V and J ends, which lost 0 bases and 8 bases, there was a span of 16 bases. CDR3 size: 14 residues. The germline V gene encodes CDR1 DFQATT and CDR2 SNEGSKA (reference sequence).

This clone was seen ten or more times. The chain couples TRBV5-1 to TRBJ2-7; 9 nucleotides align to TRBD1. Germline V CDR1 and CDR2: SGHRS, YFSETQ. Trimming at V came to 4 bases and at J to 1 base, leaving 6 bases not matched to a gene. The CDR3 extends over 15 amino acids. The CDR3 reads CASSAPGTGSYEQYF. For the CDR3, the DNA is TGCGCCAGCAGCGCCCCCGGGACAGGGTCCTACGAGCAGTACTTC.

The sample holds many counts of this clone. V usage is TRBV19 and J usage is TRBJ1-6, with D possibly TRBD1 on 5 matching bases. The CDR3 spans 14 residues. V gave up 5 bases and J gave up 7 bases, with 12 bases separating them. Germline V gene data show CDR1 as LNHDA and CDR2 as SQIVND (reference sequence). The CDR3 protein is CASSARGGNSPLHF. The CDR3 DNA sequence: TGTGCCAGTAGTGCAAGGGGAGGAAATTCACCCCTCCACTTT.

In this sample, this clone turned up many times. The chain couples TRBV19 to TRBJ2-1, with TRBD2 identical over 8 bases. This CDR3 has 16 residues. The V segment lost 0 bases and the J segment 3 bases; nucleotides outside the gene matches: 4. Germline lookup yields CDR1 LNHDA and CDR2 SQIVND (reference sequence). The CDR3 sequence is CASSIEAGVLYNEQFF. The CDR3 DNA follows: TGTGCCAGTAGTATAGAAGCGGGGGTTCTCTACAATGAGCAGTTCTTC. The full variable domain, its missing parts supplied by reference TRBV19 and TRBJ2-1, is DGGITQSPKYLFRKEGQNVTLSCEQNLNHDAMYWYRQDPGQGLRLIYYSQIVNDFQKGDIAEGYSVSREKKESFPLTVTSAQKNPTAFYLCASSIEAGVLYNEQFFGPGTRLTVL.

CDR3 sequence reads: CASSLGLSTEAFF. The CDR3 DNA follows: TGTGCCAGCAGCTTGGGGCTGAGCACTGAAGCTTTCTTT. V is TRBV12-3 or TRBV12-4 and J is TRBJ1-1; TRBD1 might be the D (5 bases). The CDR3 consists of 13 residues. Trimming took 6 bases from V and 4 from J, leaving 12 bases between them.

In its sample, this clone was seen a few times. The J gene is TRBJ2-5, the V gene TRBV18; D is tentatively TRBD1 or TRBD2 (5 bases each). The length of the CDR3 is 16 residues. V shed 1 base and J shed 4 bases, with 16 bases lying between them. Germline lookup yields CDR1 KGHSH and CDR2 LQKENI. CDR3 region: CASSPRIQVGTETQYF. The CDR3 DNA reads TGTGCCAGCTCACCACGAATACAGGTGGGGACAGAGACCCAGTACTTC.

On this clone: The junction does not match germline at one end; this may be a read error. The CDR3 DNA follows: TGCAGTGCTATCCCCGCAGGGGGAGTCTACGAGCAATACTTC. This sequence encodes CSAIPAGGVYEQYF. The chain uses TRBV20-1 and TRBJ2-7; TRBD1 agrees at 7 bases. The CDR3 is made up of 14 amino acids. Per germline, CDR1 DFQATT and CDR2 SNEGSKA (reference sequence).

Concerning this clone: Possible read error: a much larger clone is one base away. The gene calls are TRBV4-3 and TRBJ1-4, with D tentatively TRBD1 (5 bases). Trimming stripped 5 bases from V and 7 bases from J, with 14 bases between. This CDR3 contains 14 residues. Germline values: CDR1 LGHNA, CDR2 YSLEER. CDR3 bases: TGCGCCAGCAGCACCGGGGCGGTGGGTGAAAAACTGTTTTTT. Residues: CASSTGAVGEKLFF.

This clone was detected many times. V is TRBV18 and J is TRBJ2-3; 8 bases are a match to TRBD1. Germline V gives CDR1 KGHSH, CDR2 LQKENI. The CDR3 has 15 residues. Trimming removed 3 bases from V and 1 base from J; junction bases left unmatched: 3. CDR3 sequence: CASSPQTGGTDTQYF. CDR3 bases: TGTGCCAGCTCACCGCAGACAGGGGGCACAGATACGCAGTATTTT. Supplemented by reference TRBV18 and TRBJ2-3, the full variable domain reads NAGVMQNPRHLVRRRGQEARLRCSPMKGHSHVYWYRQLPEEGLKFMVYLQKENIIDESGMPKERFSAEFPKEGPSILRIQQVVRGDSAAYFCASSPQTGGTDTQYFGPGTRLTVL.

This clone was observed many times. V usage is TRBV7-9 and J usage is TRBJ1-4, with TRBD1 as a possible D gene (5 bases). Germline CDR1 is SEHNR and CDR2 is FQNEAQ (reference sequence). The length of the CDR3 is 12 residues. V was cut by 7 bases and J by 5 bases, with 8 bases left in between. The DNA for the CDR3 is TGTGCCAGCAATGGGGGGAATGAAAAACTGTTTTTT. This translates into CASNGGNEKLFF.

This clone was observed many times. CDR3 coding DNA: TGTGCCAGCAGCCAACGAAACGGGCCCCAACCCGGGGAGCTGTTTTTT. This sequence encodes CASSQRNGPQPGELFF. This chain joins TRBV3-1 and TRBJ2-2; D remains unclear. The germline V and J ends were trimmed by 2 bases and 6 bases, with 16 bases remaining between them. Germline CDR1 LGHDT, CDR2 YNNKEL (reference sequence). The CDR3 has 16 amino acids.